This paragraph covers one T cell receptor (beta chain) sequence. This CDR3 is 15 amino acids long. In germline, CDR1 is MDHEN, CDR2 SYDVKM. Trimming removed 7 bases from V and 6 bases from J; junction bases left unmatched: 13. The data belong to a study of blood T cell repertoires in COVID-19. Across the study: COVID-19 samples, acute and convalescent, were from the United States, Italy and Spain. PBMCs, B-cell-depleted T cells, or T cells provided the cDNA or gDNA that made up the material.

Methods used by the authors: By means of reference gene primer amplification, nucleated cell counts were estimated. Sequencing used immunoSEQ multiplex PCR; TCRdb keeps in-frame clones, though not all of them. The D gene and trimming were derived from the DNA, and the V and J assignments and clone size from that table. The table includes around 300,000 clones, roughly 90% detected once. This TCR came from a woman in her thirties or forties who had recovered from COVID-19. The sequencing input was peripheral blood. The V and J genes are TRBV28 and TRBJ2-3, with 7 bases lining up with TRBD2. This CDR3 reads CASIPGLRLGDTQYF. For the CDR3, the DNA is TGTGCCAGCATACCGGGACTACGCCTTGGGGATACGCAGTATTTT. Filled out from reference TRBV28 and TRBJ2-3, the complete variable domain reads DVKVTQSSRYLVKRTGEKVFLECVQDMDHENMFWYRQDPGLGLRLIYFSYDVKMKEKGDIPEGYSVSREKKERFSLILESASTNQTSMYLCASIPGLRLGDTQYFGPGTRLTVL.